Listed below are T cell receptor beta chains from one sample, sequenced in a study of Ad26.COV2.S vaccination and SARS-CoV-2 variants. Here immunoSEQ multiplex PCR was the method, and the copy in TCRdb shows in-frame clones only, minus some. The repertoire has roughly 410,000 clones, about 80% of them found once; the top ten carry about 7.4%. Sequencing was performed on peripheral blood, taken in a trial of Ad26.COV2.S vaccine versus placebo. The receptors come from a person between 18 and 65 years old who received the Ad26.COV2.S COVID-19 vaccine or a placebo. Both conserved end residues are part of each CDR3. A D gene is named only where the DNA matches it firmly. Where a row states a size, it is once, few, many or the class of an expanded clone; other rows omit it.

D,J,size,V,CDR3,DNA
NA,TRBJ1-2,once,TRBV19,CASKGRGMDWGYTF,TGTGCCAGTAAGGGGAGAGGCATGGACTGGGGCTACACCTTC
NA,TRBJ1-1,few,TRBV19,CASSRQVNTEAFF,TGTGCCAGTAGTAGACAGGTGAACACTGAAGCTTTCTTT
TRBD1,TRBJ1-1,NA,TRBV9,CASSLGQMNTEAFF,TGTGCCAGCAGCCTGGGACAGATGAACACTGAAGCTTTCTTT
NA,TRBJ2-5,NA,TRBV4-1,CASSLAPGSYQETQYF,TGCGCCAGCAGCCTCGCCCCCGGATCCTACCAAGAGACCCAGTACTTC
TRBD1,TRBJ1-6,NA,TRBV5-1,CASSLDTGVLNSPLHF,TGCGCCAGCAGCTTAGATACAGGGGTTCTTAATTCACCCCTCCACTTT
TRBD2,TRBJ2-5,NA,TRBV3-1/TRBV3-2,CASSQGVAGGRLETQYF,TGTGCCAGCAGCCAAGGCGTAGCGGGGGGGCGGCTGGAGACCCAGTACTTC
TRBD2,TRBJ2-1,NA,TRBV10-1,CASSEEVSGPYNEQFF,TGCGCCAGCAGTGAGGAGGTTAGCGGGCCTTACAATGAGCAGTTCTTC
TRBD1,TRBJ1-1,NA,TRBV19,CASSLRDRGSAEAFF,TGTGCCAGTAGTCTCAGAGACAGGGGGAGCGCTGAAGCTTTCTTT
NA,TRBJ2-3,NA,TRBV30,CAWSVLTGTDTQYF,TGTGCCTGGAGTGTTCTCACAGGCACAGATACGCAGTATTTT
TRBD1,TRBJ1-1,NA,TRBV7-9,CAAGDRVPPEAFF,TGTGCCGCTGGGGACAGGGTTCCTCCTGAAGCTTTCTTT
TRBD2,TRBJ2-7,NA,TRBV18,CASSPPSGVPYEQYF,TGTGCCAGCTCACCCCCTAGCGGGGTCCCCTACGAGCAGTACTTC
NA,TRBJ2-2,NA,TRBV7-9,CASSLRVNTGELFF,TGTGCCAGCAGCTTAAGGGTAAACACCGGGGAGCTGTTTTTT
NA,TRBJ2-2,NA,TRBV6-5,CASGKLMGPGELFF,TGTGCCAGCGGGAAACTGATGGGGCCCGGGGAGCTGTTTTTT
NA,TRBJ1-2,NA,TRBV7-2,CASSAGNAYGYTF,TGTGCCAGCAGCGCGGGGAACGCCTATGGCTACACCTTC
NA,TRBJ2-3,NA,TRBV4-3,CASSQDAGLAISTDTQYF,TGCGCCAGCAGCCAAGATGCGGGACTCGCGATCAGCACAGATACGCAGTATTTT
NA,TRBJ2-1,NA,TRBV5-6,CASSFGLANNEQFF,TGTGCCAGCAGCTTTGGGTTAGCCAACAATGAGCAGTTCTTC
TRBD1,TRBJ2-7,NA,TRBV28,CALRGTASYEQYF,TGTGCCCTGAGAGGGACAGCATCCTACGAGCAGTACTTC
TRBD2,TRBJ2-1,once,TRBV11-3,CASSPSSGHLSYNEQFF,TGTGCCAGCAGCCCCTCTAGCGGGCACCTCTCCTACAATGAGCAGTTCTTC
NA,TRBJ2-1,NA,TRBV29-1,CSVDVGVSYNEQFF,TGCAGCGTTGACGTGGGAGTCTCCTACAATGAGCAGTTCTTC
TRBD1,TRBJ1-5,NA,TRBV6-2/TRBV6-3,CASSRGTANQPQHF,TGTGCCAGCAGTAGAGGGACAGCCAATCAGCCCCAGCATTTT
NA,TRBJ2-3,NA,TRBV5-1,CASSLGGFASTDTQYF,TGCGCCAGCAGCTTGGGTGGATTTGCTAGCACAGATACGCAGTATTTT
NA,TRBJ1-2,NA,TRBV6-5,CASTLRGIGYGYTF,TGTGCCAGCACCCTACGGGGGATTGGCTATGGCTACACCTTC
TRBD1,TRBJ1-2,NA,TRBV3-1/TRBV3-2,CASSHRQGADGYTF,TGTGCCAGCAGCCACCGCCAGGGGGCGGATGGCTACACCTTC
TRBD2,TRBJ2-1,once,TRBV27,CASSWGGLAYNEQFF,TGTGCCAGCTCCTGGGGAGGGCTAGCTTACAATGAGCAGTTCTTC
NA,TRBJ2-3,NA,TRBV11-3,CASSSYTDTQYF,TGTGCCAGCAGCTCTTACACAGATACGCAGTATTTT
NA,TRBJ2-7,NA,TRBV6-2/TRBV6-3,CASSYTDWHEQYF,TGTGCCAGCAGTTACACGGACTGGCACGAGCAGTACTTC
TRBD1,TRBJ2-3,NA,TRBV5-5,CASSFWDRGTDTQYF,TGTGCCAGCAGCTTTTGGGACAGGGGCACAGATACGCAGTATTTT
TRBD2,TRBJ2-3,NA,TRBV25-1,CASSTSRGITDTQYF,TGTGCCAGCAGCACGTCGCGGGGGATCACAGATACGCAGTATTTT
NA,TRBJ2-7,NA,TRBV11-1,CASSLNSASYEQYF,TGTGCCAGCAGCTTAAACTCGGCTTCCTACGAGCAGTACTTC
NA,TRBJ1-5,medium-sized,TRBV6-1,CASSEGQSPNQPQHF,TGTGCCAGCAGTGAAGGACAGAGCCCTAATCAGCCCCAGCATTTT
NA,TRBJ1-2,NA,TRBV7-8,CASSLGVSGGAQGYGYTF,TGTGCCAGCAGCTTAGGGGTTTCTGGGGGGGCGCAAGGCTATGGCTACACCTTC
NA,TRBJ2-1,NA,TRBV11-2,CASKSRTSYNEQFF,TGTGCCAGCAAAAGCAGAACTTCATACAATGAGCAGTTCTTC
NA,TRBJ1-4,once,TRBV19,CASSIGFATWGTNEKLFF,TGTGCCAGTAGTATAGGATTTGCCACCTGGGGAACTAATGAAAAACTGTTTTTT
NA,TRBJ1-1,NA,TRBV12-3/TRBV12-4,CASSLALRHQTFF,TGTGCCAGCAGTTTAGCGCTGAGGCATCAAACTTTCTTT
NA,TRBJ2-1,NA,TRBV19,CASSISRADNEQFF,TGTGCCAGTAGTATAAGCAGGGCCGACAATGAGCAGTTCTTC
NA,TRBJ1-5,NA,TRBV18,CASSGGSNQPQHF,TGTGCCAGCTCGGGGGGTAGCAATCAGCCCCAGCATTTT
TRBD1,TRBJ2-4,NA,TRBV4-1,CASSQAGQVNIQYF,TGCGCCAGCAGCCAAGCGGGACAGGTAAACATTCAGTACTTC
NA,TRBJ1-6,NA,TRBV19,CASNPGTHSSPLHF,TGTGCCAGTAACCCCGGGACACATAGTTCACCCCTCCACTTT
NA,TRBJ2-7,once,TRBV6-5,CASINYYEQYF,TGTGCCAGCATCAACTATTACGAGCAGTACTTC
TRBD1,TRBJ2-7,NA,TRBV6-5,CASGQGYEQYF,TGTGCCAGCGGACAGGGCTACGAGCAGTACTTC
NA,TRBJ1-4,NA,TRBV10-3,CAISERGEKLFF,TGTGCCATCAGTGAGCGTGGTGAAAAACTGTTTTTT
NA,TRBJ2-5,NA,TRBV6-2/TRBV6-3,CASSYSTAQETQYF,TGTGCCAGCAGCTATAGTACAGCCCAAGAGACCCAGTACTTC
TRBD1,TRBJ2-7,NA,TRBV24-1,CATSDWDRASSGQYF,TGTGCCACCAGTGATTGGGACAGGGCGAGCTCAGGGCAGTACTTC
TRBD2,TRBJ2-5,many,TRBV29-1,CSVWGSGETQYF,TGCAGCGTTTGGGGTAGCGGGGAGACCCAGTACTTC
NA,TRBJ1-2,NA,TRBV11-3,CASSVTDGTAYGYTF,TGTGCCAGCAGCGTAACGGACGGGACGGCTTATGGCTACACCTTC
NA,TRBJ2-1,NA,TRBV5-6,CASSPGRSSYNEQFF,TGTGCCAGCAGTCCCGGCCGGAGCTCCTACAATGAGCAGTTCTTC
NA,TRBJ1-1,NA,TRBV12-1,CASSRTNIGTSYVGAFF,TGTGCCAGCAGCCGAACCAATATCGGGACCTCGTACGTAGGGGCTTTCTTT
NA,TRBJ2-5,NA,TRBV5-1,CASSLVTGAGETQYF,TGCGCCAGCAGCTTGGTTACGGGGGCGGGAGAGACCCAGTACTTC
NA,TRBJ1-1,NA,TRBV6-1,CASSESSFTVNTEAFF,TGTGCCAGCAGTGAAAGTTCGTTTACTGTGAACACTGAAGCTTTCTTT
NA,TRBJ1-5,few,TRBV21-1,CASSPILHQPQHF,TGTGCCAGCAGCCCCATCCTCCATCAGCCCCAGCATTTT
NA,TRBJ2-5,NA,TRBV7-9,CASSLRRDQETQYF,TGTGCCAGCAGCTTACGGAGGGACCAAGAGACCCAGTACTTC
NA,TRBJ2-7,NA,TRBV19,CASSISGGTYEQYF,TGTGCCAGTAGTATTTCCGGGGGTACCTACGAGCAGTACTTC
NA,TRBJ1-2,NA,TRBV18,CASSPERGGYGYTF,TGTGCCAGCTCACCGGAGAGGGGAGGGTATGGCTACACCTTC
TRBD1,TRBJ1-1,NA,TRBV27,CASSPRRQGRVNTEAFF,TGTGCCAGCAGTCCACGCAGACAGGGAAGAGTGAACACTGAAGCTTTCTTT
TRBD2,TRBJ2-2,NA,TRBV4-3,CASSQQPGRAGAGELFF,TGCGCCAGCAGCCAACAGCCGGGGAGAGCGGGGGCCGGGGAGCTGTTTTTT
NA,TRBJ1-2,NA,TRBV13,CASSLGLEKYYTF,TGTGCCAGCAGCTTAGGCCTGGAAAAGTACTACACCTTC
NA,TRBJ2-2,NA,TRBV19,CASSIVGSTGELFF,TGTGCCAGTAGTATAGTAGGGAGCACCGGGGAGCTGTTTTTT
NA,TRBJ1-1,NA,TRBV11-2,CASSLVPGRPEAFF,TGTGCCAGCAGCTTAGTCCCGGGCCGACCTGAAGCTTTCTTT
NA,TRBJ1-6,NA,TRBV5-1,CASSLGGGSSPLHF,TGCGCCAGCAGCTTGGGTGGGGGGTCCTCACCCCTCCACTTT